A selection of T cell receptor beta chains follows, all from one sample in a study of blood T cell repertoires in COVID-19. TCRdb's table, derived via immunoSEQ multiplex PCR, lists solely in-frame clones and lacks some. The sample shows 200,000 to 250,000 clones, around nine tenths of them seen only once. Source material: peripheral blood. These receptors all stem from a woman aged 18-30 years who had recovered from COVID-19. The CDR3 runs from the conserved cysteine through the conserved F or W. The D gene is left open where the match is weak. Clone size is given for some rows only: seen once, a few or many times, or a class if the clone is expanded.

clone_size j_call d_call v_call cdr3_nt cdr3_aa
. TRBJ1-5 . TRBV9 TGTGCCAGCAGCGAAGGAGGCCCCCTTAGCAATCAGCCCCAGCATTTT CASSEGGPLSNQPQHF
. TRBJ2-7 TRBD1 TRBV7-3 TGTGCCAGCAGCCAGGGACAGGGGTCATACGAGCAGTACTTC CASSQGQGSYEQYF
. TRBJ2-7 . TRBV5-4 TGTGCCAGCAGCTCGGGGACTGCGAACTACGAGCAGTACTTC CASSSGTANYEQYF
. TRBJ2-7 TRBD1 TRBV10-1 TGCGCCAGCAGTACCGGGACAGGGGTGTACGAGCAGTACTTC CASSTGTGVYEQYF
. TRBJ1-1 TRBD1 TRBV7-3 TGTGCCAGCAGCCAAACAGGGGGGGACACTGAAGCTTTCTTT CASSQTGGDTEAFF
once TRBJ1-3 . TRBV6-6 TGTGCCAGCAGTCCACTCCAGGAAGGGGCAGGAGGAAACACCATATATTTT CASSPLQEGAGGNTIYF
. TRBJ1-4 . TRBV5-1 TGCGCCAGCAGCTTGGTCGCAGCAACTAATGAAAAACTGTTTTTT CASSLVAATNEKLFF
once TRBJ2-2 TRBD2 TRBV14 TGTGCCAGCAGCCACAGAACCCCCCTAGCGGAATTTCTCACCGGGGAGCTGTTTTTT CASSHRTPLAEFLTGELFF
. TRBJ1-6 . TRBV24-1 TGTGCCACCAGTGACCCCCGGGACACCGATAATTCACCCCTCCACTTT CATSDPRDTDNSPLHF
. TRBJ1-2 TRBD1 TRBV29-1 TGCAGCGCTGAGCAAACAGGGGTCTATGGCTACACCTTC CSAEQTGVYGYTF
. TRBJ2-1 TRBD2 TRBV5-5 TGTGCCAGCAGCTCACCGGGACTACTCTCTTACAATGAGCAGTTCTTC CASSSPGLLSYNEQFF
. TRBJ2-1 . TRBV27 TGTGCCAGCGCGGCAGGGGTGTCATCCTACAATGAGCAGTTCTTC CASAAGVSSYNEQFF
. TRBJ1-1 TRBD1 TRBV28 TGTGCCAGCAGTCCCAGACAGGGACTGAACACTGAAGCTTTCTTT CASSPRQGLNTEAFF
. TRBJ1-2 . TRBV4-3 TGCGCCAGCAGCCAAGCGGGTTCTGGTAACTATGGCTACACCTTC CASSQAGSGNYGYTF
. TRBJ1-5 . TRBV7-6 TGTGCCAGCAGCGCCCGACCAGGGAAGGCTCAGCCCCAGCATTTT CASSARPGKAQPQHF
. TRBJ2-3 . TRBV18 TGTGCCAGCTCACCGACAGGAGACACAGATACGCAGTATTTT CASSPTGDTDTQYF
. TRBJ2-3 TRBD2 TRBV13 TGTGCCAGCAGCCCCCCCGCCGGGACTAGCGGAGACACAGATACGCAGTATTTT CASSPPAGTSGDTDTQYF
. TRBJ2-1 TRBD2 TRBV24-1 TGTGCCACCAGTGATTGCCCCTATACTAGCGGGATTTTTTACAATGAGCAGTTCTTC CATSDCPYTSGIFYNEQFF
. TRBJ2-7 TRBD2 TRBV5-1 TGCGCCAGCAGCAGAGCCGGGGGGGCCAGGAACGAGCAGTACTTC CASSRAGGARNEQYF
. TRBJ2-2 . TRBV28 TGTGCCAGCAGTTTACCGGGAGAGGGCACCGGGGAGCTGTTTTTT CASSLPGEGTGELFF
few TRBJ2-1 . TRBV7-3 TGTGCCAGCAGCTTTGTGGGAGGAAGGGATGAGCAGTTCTTC CASSFVGGRDEQFF
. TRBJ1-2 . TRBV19 TGTGCCAGTAGGGATCACGGGAGCGATGGCTACACCTTC CASRDHGSDGYTF
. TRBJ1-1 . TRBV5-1 TGCGCCAGCAGCTTGGTAGGGACTCCCCCGGGGGAAGCTTTCTTT CASSLVGTPPGEAFF
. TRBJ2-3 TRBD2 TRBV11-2 TGTGCCAGCATGGGGTCTAGCGGGAGGGGTTACACAGATACGCAGTATTTT CASMGSSGRGYTDTQYF
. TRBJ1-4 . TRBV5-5 TGTGCCAGCAGCTTTGGGCTGGAGGGTGAAAAACTGTTTTTT CASSFGLEGEKLFF
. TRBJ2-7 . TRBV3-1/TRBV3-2 TGTGCCCGCTTCCATCGTGATGGCGGCAGCTCCTACGAGCAGTACTTC CARFHRDGGSSYEQYF
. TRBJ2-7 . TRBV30 TGTGCCTGGAGTGTACTGTTTTCCGAGCAGTACTTC CAWSVLFSEQYF
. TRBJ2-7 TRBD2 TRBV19 TGTGCCAGTACACCAACAGCGGGACCCTACGAGCAGTACTTC CASTPTAGPYEQYF
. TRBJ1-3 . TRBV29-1 TGCAGCGTCCCGGACATCTCTGGAAACACCATATATTTT CSVPDISGNTIYF
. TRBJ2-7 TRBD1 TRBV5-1 TGCGCCAGCAGCTGGGCAGGACAGGGCTACGAGCAGTACTTC CASSWAGQGYEQYF
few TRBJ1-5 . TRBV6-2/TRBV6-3 TGTGCCAGCAGTTACTCCTCCGGGACTCATCAGCCCCAGCATTTT CASSYSSGTHQPQHF
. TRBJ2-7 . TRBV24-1 TGTGCCACCAGTGATTTACAGGGACACGAGCAGTACTTC CATSDLQGHEQYF
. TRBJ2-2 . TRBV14 TGTGCCAGCAGCCAAGGCCAGACATACACCGGGGAGCTGTTTTTT CASSQGQTYTGELFF